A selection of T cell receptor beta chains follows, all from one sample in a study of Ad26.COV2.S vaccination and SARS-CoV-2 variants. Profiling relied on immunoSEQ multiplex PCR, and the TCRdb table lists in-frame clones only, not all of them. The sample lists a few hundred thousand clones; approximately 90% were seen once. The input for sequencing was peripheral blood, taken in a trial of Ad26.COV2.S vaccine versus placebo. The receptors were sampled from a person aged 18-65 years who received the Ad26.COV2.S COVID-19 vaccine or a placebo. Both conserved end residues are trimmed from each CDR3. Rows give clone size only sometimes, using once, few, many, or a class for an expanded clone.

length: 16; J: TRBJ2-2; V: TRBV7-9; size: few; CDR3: ASSSTRAQTSDVGELF
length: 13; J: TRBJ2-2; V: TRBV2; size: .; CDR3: ASSFLDGYTGELF
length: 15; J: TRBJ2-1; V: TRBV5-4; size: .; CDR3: ASSLAALRDRDYEQF
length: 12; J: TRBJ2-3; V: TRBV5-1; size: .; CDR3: ASRRTGLTDTQY
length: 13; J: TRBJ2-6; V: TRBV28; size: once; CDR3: ASRRGYSGANVLT
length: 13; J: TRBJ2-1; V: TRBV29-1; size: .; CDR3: SVAAGTSLLNEQF
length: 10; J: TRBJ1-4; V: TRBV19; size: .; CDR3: ASSEQPEKLF
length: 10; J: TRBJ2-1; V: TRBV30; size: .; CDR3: AWGQAYNEQF
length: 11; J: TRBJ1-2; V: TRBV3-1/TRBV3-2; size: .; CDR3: ASRARGLWGYT
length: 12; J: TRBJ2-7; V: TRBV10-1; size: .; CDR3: ATTPPYRTYEQY
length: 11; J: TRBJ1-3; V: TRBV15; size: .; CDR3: ATSQDVGNTIY
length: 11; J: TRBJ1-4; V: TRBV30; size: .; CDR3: AWSQTLGEKLF
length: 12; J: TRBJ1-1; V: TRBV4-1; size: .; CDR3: ASSGNRGGTEAF
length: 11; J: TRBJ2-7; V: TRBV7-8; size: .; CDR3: ASSSNGRDSTG
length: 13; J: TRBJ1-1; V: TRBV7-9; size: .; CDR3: ASSLVRGQGTEAF
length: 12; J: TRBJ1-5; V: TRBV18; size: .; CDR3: ASSKGPGNQPQH
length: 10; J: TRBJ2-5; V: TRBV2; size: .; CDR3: ASSPSGETQY
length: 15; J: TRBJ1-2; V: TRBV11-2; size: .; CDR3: ASSKRATGREDGGYT
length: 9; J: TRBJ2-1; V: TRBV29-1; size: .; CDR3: SVGRDNEQF
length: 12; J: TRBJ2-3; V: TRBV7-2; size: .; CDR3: ASSHRGLTDTQY
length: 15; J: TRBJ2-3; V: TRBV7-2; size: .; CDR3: ASSLGHSLIKTDTQY
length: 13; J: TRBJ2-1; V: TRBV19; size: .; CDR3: ASSILAGVGNEQF
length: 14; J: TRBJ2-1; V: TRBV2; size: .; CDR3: ASSGRRGNSNNEQF
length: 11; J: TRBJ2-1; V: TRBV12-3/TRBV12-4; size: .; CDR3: ASSPTQGAEQF
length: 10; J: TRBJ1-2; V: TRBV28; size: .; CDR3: ASSPDRYGYT
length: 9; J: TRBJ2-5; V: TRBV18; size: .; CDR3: ASSPGQGQY
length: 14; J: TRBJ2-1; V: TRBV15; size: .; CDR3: ATSRDWGQGYNEQF
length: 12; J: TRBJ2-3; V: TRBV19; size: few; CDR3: ASSTAQGVDTQY
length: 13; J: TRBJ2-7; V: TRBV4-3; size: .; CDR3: ASSQGTGGPYEQY
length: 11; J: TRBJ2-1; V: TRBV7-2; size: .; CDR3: ASSLPLGGEQF
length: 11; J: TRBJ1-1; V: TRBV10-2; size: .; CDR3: ASSKGENTEAF
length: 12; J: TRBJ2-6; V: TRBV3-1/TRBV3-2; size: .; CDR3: ASSPGSGANVLT
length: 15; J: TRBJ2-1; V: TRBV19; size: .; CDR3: ASSTPDRLADYNEQF
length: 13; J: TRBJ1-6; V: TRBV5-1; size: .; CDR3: ASSLGQGNNSPLH
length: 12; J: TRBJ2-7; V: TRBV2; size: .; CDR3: ASFDIRGRTKQY
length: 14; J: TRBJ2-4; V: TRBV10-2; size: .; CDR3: ASSDALGLAYNIQY
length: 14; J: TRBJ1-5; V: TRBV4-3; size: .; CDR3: ASSRLGKWEAQPQH
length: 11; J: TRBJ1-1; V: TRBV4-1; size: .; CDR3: ASSPQMNTEAF
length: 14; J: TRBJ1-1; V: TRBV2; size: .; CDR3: ASSPQGAGVGTEAF
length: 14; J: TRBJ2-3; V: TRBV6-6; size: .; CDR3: ASSSPAPAGTDTQY
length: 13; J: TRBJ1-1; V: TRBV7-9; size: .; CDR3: ASSQPLTVNTEAF
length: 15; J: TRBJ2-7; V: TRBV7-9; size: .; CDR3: ASSHDLGPLTSYEQY
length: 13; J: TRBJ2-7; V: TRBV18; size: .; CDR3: ASSPSSGFYYEQY
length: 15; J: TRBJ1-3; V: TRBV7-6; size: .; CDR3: ASSLVNRGHSGNTIY
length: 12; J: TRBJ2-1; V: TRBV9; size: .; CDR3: ASSVAGADNEQF
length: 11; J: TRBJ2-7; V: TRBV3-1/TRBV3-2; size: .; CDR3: ASSQTTYYEQY
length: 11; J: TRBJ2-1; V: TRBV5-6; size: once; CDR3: ASSLGLVNEQF
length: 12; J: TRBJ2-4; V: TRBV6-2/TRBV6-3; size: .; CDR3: ASSKQGAKNIQY
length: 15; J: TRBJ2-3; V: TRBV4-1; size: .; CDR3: ASSPNLLAETTDTQY
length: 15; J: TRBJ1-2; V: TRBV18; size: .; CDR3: ASSPAGQAKGKGGYT
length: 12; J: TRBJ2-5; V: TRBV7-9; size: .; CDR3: ASSLVGRQETQY
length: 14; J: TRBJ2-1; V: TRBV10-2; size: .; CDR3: ASSEPGVAPYNEQF
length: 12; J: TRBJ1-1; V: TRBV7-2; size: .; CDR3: ASSLAVPGTEAF
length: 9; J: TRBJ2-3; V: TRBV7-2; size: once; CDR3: ASTGADTQY
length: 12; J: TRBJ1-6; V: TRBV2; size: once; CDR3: ASTLVRGNSPLH